This TCR beta chain was captured in a study of CD8 T cells in Susac syndrome. The germline V gene encodes CDR1 PRHDT and CDR2 FYEKMQ (reference sequence). This CDR3 has 16 amino acids. V lost 5 bases to trimming and J lost 2 bases; unmatched junction nucleotides: 9. This clonotype was counted once. RNA totalling about 0.5 to 1 ug underwent reverse transcription with random hexamers. TCR beta CDR3 was amplified by immunoSEQ multiplex PCR. This amplification extended across 54 Vbeta and 13 Jbeta segments. TCRdb reanalysed the immunoSEQ multiplex PCR reads using MiXCR and keeps one entry per CDR3 protein. This table holds fewer than 200,000 distinct CDR3 sequences, about 95% found once.

The chain couples TRBV13 to TRBJ2-3; 8 bases map to TRBD1. Sequencing input: CD8+ T cells from PBMCs. This clonotype originated in a human donor with multiple sclerosis. CDR3: CASSLMTGVDTDTQYF. CDR3 coding DNA: TGTGCCAGCAGCCTCATGACAGGGGTTGACACAGATACGCAGTATTTT.